The source of this T cell receptor beta chain is a study of T cell repertoires in cytomegalovirus infection. For the study at large: Researchers turned to recently identified HLA-C-restricted CMV epitopes as well as well-studied HLA-B-restricted ones. It was the public TCR beta signatures that indicated both CMV infection and matching HLA type.

TCRdb redid the calling of the reads with MiXCR, one entry per CDR3 protein. Altogether a few hundred thousand distinct CDR3 sequences are present, 20% to 25% being singletons, with the ten largest covering 13%. Findings and limits, study-wide: Across the ex vivo response, the dominant clonotypes were HLA-C-restricted CMV-specific TCR beta clonotypes.

CDR1 is SGHNT and CDR2 is YYREEE in the germline V gene (reference sequence). The CDR3 consists of 15 residues. V was pared by 4 bases and J by 5 bases, with 7 bases of the junction left unmatched. This clonotype has a count of ten or more. Its antigen remains unknown. The clonotype originates from a human donor in good health (CMV status not recorded). Some clones in this sample may be carry-over from other donors' samples. The chain recombines TRBV5-4 with TRBJ2-1, with 9 bases matching TRBD2. The sequences come from cultured PBMCs, collected from culture after CMV antigen stimulation. For the CDR3, the DNA is TGTGCCAGCAGCCCCCTCGGGACTAGCCACAATGAGCAGTTCTTC. Translating it yields CASSPLGTSHNEQFF.